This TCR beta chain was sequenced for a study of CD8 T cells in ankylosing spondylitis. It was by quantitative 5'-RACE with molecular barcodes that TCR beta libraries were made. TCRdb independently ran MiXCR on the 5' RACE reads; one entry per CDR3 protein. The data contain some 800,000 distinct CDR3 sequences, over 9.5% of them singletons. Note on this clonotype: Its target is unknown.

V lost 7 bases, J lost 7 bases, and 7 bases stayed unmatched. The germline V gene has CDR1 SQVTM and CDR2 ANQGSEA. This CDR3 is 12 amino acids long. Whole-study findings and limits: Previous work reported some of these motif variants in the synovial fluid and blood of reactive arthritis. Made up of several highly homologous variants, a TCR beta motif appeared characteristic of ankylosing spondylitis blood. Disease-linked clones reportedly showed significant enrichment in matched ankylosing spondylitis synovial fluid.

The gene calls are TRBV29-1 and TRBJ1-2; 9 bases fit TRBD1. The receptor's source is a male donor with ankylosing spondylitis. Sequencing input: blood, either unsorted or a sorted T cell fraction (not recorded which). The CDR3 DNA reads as TGCAGCGCTGGGGGACAGGGAGGTGGCTACACCTTC. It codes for CSAGGQGGGYTF.